The 22 T cell receptor beta chains below come from one sample, sequenced in a study of cytomegalovirus exposure and HLA in healthy donors. Primers for the PCR totalled 60 Vbeta and 13 Jbeta. Profiled with immunoSEQ multiplex PCR; TCRdb holds only in-frame clones, not every one. The sample shows 90,000 to 110,000 clones, around 75% of them seen only once. Material for sequencing was PBMCs. Receptors originate from a man aged 30 to 45 in good health and CMV-seronegative.

This chain uses TRBV30 with TRBJ1-5; 9 positions match TRBD1. The CDR3 has 16 residues. V was pared by 1 base and J by 0 bases, with 4 bases of the junction left unmatched. Germline V gives CDR1 GTSNPN, CDR2 SVGIG (reference sequence). CDR3 protein: CAWSAGQGSSNQPQHF. CDR3 nucleotide sequence: TGTGCCTGGAGTGCCGGACAGGGGTCTAGCAATCAGCCCCAGCATTTT. The full variable domain, completed using reference TRBV30 and TRBJ1-5, is SQTIHQWPATLVQPVGSPLSLECTVEGTSNPNLYWYRQAAGRGLQLLFYSVGIGQISSEVPQNLSASRPQDRQFILSSKKLLLSDSGFYLCAWSAGQGSSNQPQHFGDGTRLSIL.

The J gene is TRBJ2-5, the V gene TRBV6-5; tentative D call: TRBD2 (6 bases). This CDR3 spans 15 amino acids. Germline-derived CDR1 and CDR2 are MNHEY and SVGAGI. The V end lost 5 bases, the J end lost 1 base, and 14 bases lay between the germline ends. CDR3 sequence: CASSNLAGRQETQYF. In DNA form, the CDR3 reads TGTGCCAGCAGTAACCTGGCGGGACGCCAAGAGACCCAGTACTTC.

In its sample, this clone was seen a few times. The genes are TRBV5-1 and TRBJ1-2; 8 bases are a match to TRBD1. Trimming cost V 4 bases and J 4 bases; bases outside gene matches: 6. This CDR3 has 14 residues. CDR1 is SGHRS and CDR2 is YFSETQ in the germline V gene. CDR3 in amino acids: CASSTGQGLYGYTF. As DNA, the CDR3 is TGCGCCAGCAGCACCGGACAGGGCCTCTATGGCTACACCTTC.

The chain combines TRBV5-5 with TRBJ1-1, with 7 bases matching TRBD1. Germline V gives CDR1 SGHKS, CDR2 YYEKEE (reference sequence). V shed 4 bases and J 9 bases; nucleotides not matched to a gene: 6. The CDR3 spans 12 residues. As DNA, the CDR3 is TGTGCCAGCAGCCTCAGGGACAGCAAAGCTTTCTTT. Protein: CASSLRDSKAFF.

This clone was seen only a few times. The J gene is TRBJ1-1, the V gene TRBV7-3; possibly TRBD1 for D (6 bases). This CDR3 comprises 15 residues. Germline V gene lookup returns CDR1 SGHTA and CDR2 FQGTGA. Trimming removed 0 bases at V and 3 bases at J, with 11 bases between. The CDR3 region is CASSLTGGQDTEAFF. In DNA form, the CDR3 reads TGTGCCAGCAGCTTAACAGGGGGACAAGACACTGAAGCTTTCTTT.

This sequence joins TRBV5-6 and TRBJ2-7; 9 bases agree with TRBD1. The CDR3 sequence is 17 residues long. Germline V gives CDR1 SGHDT, CDR2 YYEEEE. The V gene end was trimmed by 1 base and the J gene end by 0 bases; junction bases not matched to a gene: 8. DNA for the CDR3: TGTGCCAGCAGCTTGATTCCGGGACAGGGTCCCTCCTACGAGCAGTACTTC. Translated, it gives CASSLIPGQGPSYEQYF.

This clone was observed a handful of times. This chain uses TRBV5-1 with TRBJ1-6, with D tentatively TRBD1 (5 bases). Between the trimmed V and J ends, which lost 1 base and 10 bases, there was a span of 15 bases. This CDR3 comprises 15 residues. Germline CDR1 and CDR2: SGHRS and YFSETQ. CDR3 nucleotides: TGCGCCAGCAGCTTGCAAACAGGATCTTCCTCACCCCTCCACTTT. This encodes CASSLQTGSSSPLHF.

This clone was seen more than once but under ten times. The DNA is omitted, as the CDR3 cannot be located on it reliably, and the CDR3 follows TCRdb's listing. The chain carries TRBV21-1 and TRBJ1-1; whether TRBD1, the table's D call, matches the DNA was not checked. TRBV21-1 is a recognized pseudogene. Termini included, the CDR3 measures 17 amino acids. The CDR3 sequence is CASSKWGFGTGMTEAFF.

The chain joins TRBV7-8 to TRBJ2-5; a weak D match, TRBD2 (6 bases). The V and J ends lost 5 bases and 8 bases respectively, with 18 bases between them. The CDR3 has 14 amino acids. Germline CDR1 and CDR2: SGHVS and FQNEAQ. In nucleotides, the CDR3 is TGTGCCAGCAGCCGGGGCGGGGTTCCCGAAACCCAGTACTTC. As protein: CASSRGGVPETQYF.

This clone was counted between two and nine times. CDR3 DNA: TGTGCCAGCAGTTCTTTACTAGCGGGAGGGCCTGATGAGCAGTTCTTC. As protein: CASSSLLAGGPDEQFF. V usage is TRBV6-6 and J usage is TRBJ2-1, with 13 nucleotides matching TRBD2. V lost 4 bases to trimming and J lost 8 bases; unmatched junction nucleotides: 8. Per the germline V gene, CDR1 is MNHNY and CDR2 is SVGAGI (reference sequence). The CDR3 contains 16 residues.

The genes are TRBV27 and TRBJ1-5, with D possibly matching TRBD1 (6 bases). Germline values: CDR1 MNHEY, CDR2 SMNVEV (reference sequence). This CDR3 region has 15 residues. Trimming shortened V by 5 bases and J by 3 bases, and 14 bases separated the two germline ends. The CDR3 sequence is CASSTYGQLNQPQHF. CDR3 coding DNA: TGTGCCAGCAGTACGTACGGACAGCTCAATCAGCCCCAGCATTTT.

The chain uses TRBV28 and TRBJ2-3; D may be TRBD2 (6 bases). V shed 4 bases and J shed 5 bases, with 16 bases lying between them. The CDR3 contains 15 residues. CDR1 MDHEN and CDR2 SYDVKM come from the germline V gene. This CDR3 is CASSSAGTSGDTQYF. For the CDR3, the DNA is TGTGCCAGCAGTTCGGCGGGAACTTCTGGAGATACGCAGTATTTT.

V usage is TRBV28 and J usage is TRBJ1-1; 8 bases map to TRBD1. Germline CDR1 is MDHEN and CDR2 is SYDVKM. Trimming removed 9 bases from V and 1 base from J; junction bases left unmatched: 4. This CDR3 has 13 amino acids. The CDR3 spells CASWTGSNTEAFF. The CDR3 region has the DNA TGTGCCAGTTGGACAGGGTCGAACACTGAAGCTTTCTTT.

This clone appeared a single time. The chain employs TRBV28 and TRBJ2-7; possibly TRBD1 for D (5 bases). Germline-derived CDR1 and CDR2 are MDHEN and SYDVKM. CDR3 length: 12 residues. The V gene lost 6 bases and the J gene lost 7 bases, with 13 bases spanning the gap. The DNA for the CDR3 is TGTGCCAGCAGACAGGTGCTGGGGGAGCAGTACTTC. It translates to CASRQVLGEQYF. Using reference TRBV28 and TRBJ2-7 for the parts outside the CDR3, the full variable domain is DVKVTQSSRYLVKRTGEKVFLECVQDMDHENMFWYRQDPGLGLRLIYFSYDVKMKEKGDIPEGYSVSREKKERFSLILESASTNQTSMYLCASRQVLGEQYFGPGTRLTVT.

V and J are TRBV7-2 and TRBJ1-2; D gene unclear. The CDR3 runs to 16 residues. Germline-derived CDR1 and CDR2 are SGHTA and FQGNSA. Trimming stripped 3 bases from V and 4 bases from J, with 18 bases between. Here the CDR3 reads CASSFGLPSNTYGYTF. The CDR3 coding sequence is TGTGCCAGCAGCTTCGGTTTGCCATCTAATACCTATGGCTACACCTTC.

V and J are TRBV6-1 and TRBJ1-1; maybe TRBD1 (5 bases). Germline V lookup: CDR1 MNHNS, CDR2 SASEGT. This CDR3 has 13 residues. V shed 2 bases and J shed 11 bases, with 15 bases lying between them. The CDR3 region is CASSESGLGTAFF. The CDR3 coding sequence is TGTGCCAGCAGTGAATCAGGGCTCGGAACGGCTTTCTTT.

V gene TRBV11-2 combines with J gene TRBJ1-4; the D gene is possibly TRBD1 (5 bases). Trimming shortened V by 1 base and J by 5 bases, and 8 bases separated the two germline ends. Looked up from germline, CDR1 is SGHAT and CDR2 is FQNNGV. The CDR3 covers 14 residues. CDR3 bases: TGTGCCAGCAGCTTAGGGCAGGGAAATGAAAAACTGTTTTTT. It encodes CASSLGQGNEKLFF. The full variable domain, with the rest looked up from reference TRBV11-2 and TRBJ1-4, is EAGVAQSPRYKIIEKRQSVAFWCNPISGHATLYWYQQILGQGPKLLIQFQNNGVVDDSQLPKDRFSAERLKGVDSTLKIQPAKLEDSAVYLCASSLGQGNEKLFFGSGTQLSVL.

In this sample, this clone turned up once. The V gene is TRBV28, the J gene TRBJ2-7; 12 nucleotides align to TRBD2. The germline V gene has CDR1 MDHEN and CDR2 SYDVKM. CDR3 length equals 18 residues. V lost 8 bases to trimming and J lost 0 bases; unmatched junction nucleotides: 14. As DNA, the CDR3 is TGTGCCAGCCCCAGAGGACTAGCGGGACTCCACCCCTCCTACGAGCAGTACTTC. Its protein is CASPRGLAGLHPSYEQYF.

The chain recombines TRBV7-9 with TRBJ2-5; 9 positions match TRBD1. CDR3 length: 14 amino acids. The germline V gene encodes CDR1 SEHNR and CDR2 FQNEAQ (reference sequence). V shed 6 bases, J shed 1 base, and the junction held 3 bases outside the gene matches. The CDR3 sequence is CASRKQGAQETQYF. The DNA of the CDR3 is TGTGCCAGCAGGAAACAGGGGGCCCAAGAGACCCAGTACTTC.

The chain employs TRBV5-6 and TRBJ1-5, with 7 bases matching TRBD1. The V gene end was trimmed by 4 bases and the J gene end by 5 bases; junction bases not matched to a gene: 9. Per the germline V gene, CDR1 is SGHDT and CDR2 is YYEEEE. The CDR3 is made up of 15 amino acids. CDR3 DNA sequence: TGTGCCAGCAGCGCAAACAGGGGTAAGGATCAGCCCCAGCATTTT. It specifies CASSANRGKDQPQHF.

CDR3 DNA: TGCGCCAGCAGTCAGGACAGGGGTTGTTATCCGAATCAGCCCCAGCATTTT. Residues: CASSQDRGCYPNQPQHF. This rearrangement joins TRBV23-1 to TRBJ1-5; 9 bases fit TRBD1. TRBV23-1 is flagged as an ORF with uncertain function. V shed 3 bases and J 4 bases; nucleotides not matched to a gene: 10. The CDR3 runs 17 residues.

This chain uses TRBV7-2 with TRBJ2-1; 11 bases match TRBD2. After removal of 6 bases from V and 6 bases from J, the junction contained 7 bases not matched to a gene. CDR1 and CDR2 from the germline V gene are SGHTA and FQGNSA. The CDR3 is 15 residues long. The CDR3 nucleotides read TGTGCCAGCAGGCTAGGGACTAGCGGCATCAATGAGCAGTTCTTC. Translated: CASRLGTSGINEQFF.